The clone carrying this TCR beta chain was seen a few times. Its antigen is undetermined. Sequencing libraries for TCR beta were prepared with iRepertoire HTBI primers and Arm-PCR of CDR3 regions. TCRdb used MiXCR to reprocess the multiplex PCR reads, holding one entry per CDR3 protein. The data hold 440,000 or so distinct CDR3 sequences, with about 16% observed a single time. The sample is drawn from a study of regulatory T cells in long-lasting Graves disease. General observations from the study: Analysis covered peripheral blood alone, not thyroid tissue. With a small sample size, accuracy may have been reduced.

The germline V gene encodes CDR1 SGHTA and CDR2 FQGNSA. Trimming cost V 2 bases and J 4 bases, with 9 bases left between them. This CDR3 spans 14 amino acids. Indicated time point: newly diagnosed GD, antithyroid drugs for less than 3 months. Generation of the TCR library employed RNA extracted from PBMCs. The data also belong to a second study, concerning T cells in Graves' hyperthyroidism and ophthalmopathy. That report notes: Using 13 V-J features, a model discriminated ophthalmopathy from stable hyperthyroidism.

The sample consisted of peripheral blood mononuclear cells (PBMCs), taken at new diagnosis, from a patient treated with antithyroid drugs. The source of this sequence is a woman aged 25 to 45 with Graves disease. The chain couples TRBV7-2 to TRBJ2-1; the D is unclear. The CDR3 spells CASSLIGVYNEQFF. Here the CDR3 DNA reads TGTGCCAGCAGCTTAATTGGGGTTTACAATGAGCAGTTCTTC.